Presented here are 17 T cell receptor beta chains from one specimen sequenced in a study of CD8+CD57+ T cells in acquired aplastic anemia. An expansion of CD8+CD57+ cells by flow cytometry had been shown in patients chosen for sequencing. The TCR beta profiling, which covered VDJ combination and CDR3 sequence, was carried out using genomic DNA as the template. MiXCR, applied by TCRdb to the reads, yields one record per CDR3 protein. The sample carries roughly 160,000 distinct CDR3 sequences, 40% to 55% recorded once. The source material was sorted CD4+, CD8+, or CD8+CD57+ T cells (not recorded which) from PBMCs. The receptors shown here come from a human donor with aplastic anemia.

This sequence joins TRBV27 and TRBJ2-6; unclear D gene. Trimming took off 2 bases at V and 0 bases at J, with 2 bases between the two ends. Looked up from germline, CDR1 is MNHEY and CDR2 is SMNVEV (reference sequence). The length of the CDR3 is 14 residues. The DNA of the CDR3 is TGTGCCAGCAGTTTAATCTCTGGGGCCAACGTCCTGACTTTC. Translating gives CASSLISGANVLTF.

This clonotype was observed at least ten times. The chain's CDR3 is CSVAGTSGGGVYEQYF. DNA for the CDR3: TGCAGCGTCGCCGGGACTAGCGGGGGGGGGGTCTACGAGCAGTACTTC. The rearrangement links TRBV29-1 to TRBJ2-7; 16 bases align to TRBD2. Per the germline V gene, CDR1 is SQVTM and CDR2 is ANQGSEA. The junction had 8 bases not matched to a gene; V was cut back by 6 bases and J by 3 bases. The CDR3 has 16 residues.

This clonotype occurred many times. The V call is TRBV15, the J call TRBJ2-7; 8 positions agree with TRBD2. The germline gives CDR1 LNHNV, CDR2 YYDKDF (reference sequence). The CDR3 spans 15 residues. With V trimmed by 1 base and J by 7 bases, 9 bases remained unmatched. The CDR3 protein is CATSRVREGPEEQYF. In DNA, the CDR3 is TGTGCCACCAGCAGAGTACGGGAGGGCCCGGAAGAGCAGTACTTC.

This clonotype was recorded many times. The CDR3, as DNA: TGCAGTTATGAAGCGGCGGACAATGAGCAGTTCTTC. Translated, it gives CSYEAADNEQFF. The chain couples TRBV20-1 to TRBJ2-1; D might be TRBD2 (5 bases). This CDR3 comprises 12 residues. The V gene lost 8 bases and the J gene lost 5 bases, with 13 bases spanning the gap. Germline loops: CDR1 DFQATT, CDR2 SNEGSKA (reference sequence).

This clonotype was counted ten times or more. V and J are TRBV18 and TRBJ2-7; maybe TRBD1 (5 bases). The CDR3 loop spans 15 amino acids. Germline V CDR1 and CDR2: KGHSH, LQKENI. The V end was cut by 2 bases, the J end by 3 bases, with 14 bases between. The CDR3 coding sequence is TGTGCCAGCTCACCATCTCTCGACAGATTCTACGAGCAGTACTTC. Amino acids: CASSPSLDRFYEQYF.

The chain is built from TRBV20-1 and TRBJ2-5; 11 nucleotides line up with TRBD2. CDR1 and CDR2 (germline): DFQATT, SNEGSKA (reference sequence). This CDR3 region has 14 residues. V shed 8 bases and J 5 bases; nucleotides not matched to a gene: 10. CDR3: CSYRLAGGRETQYF. DNA for the CDR3: TGCAGTTACCGGCTAGCGGGAGGCAGGGAGACCCAGTACTTC.

V gene TRBV7-9 combines with J gene TRBJ2-1; unclear D gene. Germline CDR1 reads SEHNR; CDR2 reads FQNEAQ (reference sequence). There are 12 residues in the CDR3. The V gene lost 7 bases and the J gene lost 2 bases, with 6 bases spanning the gap. CDR3 DNA: TGTGCCAGCACCCCTCCCTACAATGAGCAGTTCTTC. Its translation: CASTPPYNEQFF.

This sequence joins TRBV24-1 and TRBJ2-3; D unclear. With 1 base removed from V and 1 base from J, the gap between germline ends came to 8 bases. The CDR3 extends over 15 amino acids. The germline gives CDR1 KGHDR, CDR2 SFDVKD. Here the CDR3 DNA reads TGTGCCACCAGTGATTTTGGGGTTGGCACAGATACGCAGTATTTT. It translates to CATSDFGVGTDTQYF.

Note on this clonotype: The junction does not match germline at one end; this may be a read error. V and J are TRBV5-5 and TRBJ1-1; unclear D gene. This CDR3 is built from 14 residues. CDR1 and CDR2 (germline): SGHKS, YYEKEE (reference sequence). The CDR3 DNA sequence: TGTACCAGCAGCTTCGAGACGGAGAACACTGAAGCTTTCTTT. It codes for CTSSFETENTEAFF.

The chain uses TRBV20-1 and TRBJ2-7; D gene unclear. Trimming left V 0 bases short and J 3 bases short, with 9 bases between. Germline V gene sequence: CDR1 DFQATT, CDR2 SNEGSKA (reference sequence). The CDR3 has 13 residues. For the CDR3, the DNA is TGCAGTGCTAGAGATGGCAGGATCTACGAGCAGTACTTC. This codes for CSARDGRIYEQYF.

The chain recombines TRBV7-2 with TRBJ2-7; D is undetermined. This CDR3 contains 11 residues. V dropped 5 bases and J dropped 3 bases, with 5 bases sitting between them. Germline CDR1 reads SGHTA; CDR2 reads FQGNSA. The CDR3 sequence is CASSMLYEQYF. DNA of the CDR3: TGTGCCAGCAGCATGCTCTACGAGCAGTACTTC.

Concerning this clonotype: A read error may produce the germline difference seen at one junction end. V gene TRBV25-1 combines with J gene TRBJ2-1; 12 positions agree with TRBD1. CDR1 MGHDK and CDR2 SYGVNS come from the germline V gene. This CDR3 contains 16 residues. The CDR3 bases are TGTGCCCGCAGTGCGGGACAGGGGGCAAGTTTGGATGAGCAGTTCTTC. Translated: CARSAGQGASLDEQFF. Filled out from reference TRBV25-1 and TRBJ2-1, the complete variable domain reads EADIYQTPRYLVIGTGKKITLECSQTMGHDKMYWYQQDPGMELHLIHYSYGVNSTEKGDLSSESTVSRIRTEHFPLTLESARPSHTSQYLCARSAGQGASLDEQFFGPGTRLTVL.

The chain combines TRBV28 with TRBJ2-7; D is uncertain. Germline CDR1 and CDR2: MDHEN and SYDVKM. Trimming removed 6 bases at V and 0 bases at J, with 15 bases between. This CDR3 is 15 amino acids long. The CDR3 nucleotides read TGTGCCAGCAGCCCCGCCGGACGTCCCTCCTACGAGCAGTACTTC. Translation: CASSPAGRPSYEQYF.

This clonotype has a count of ten or more. The V call is TRBV27, the J call TRBJ2-7; 11 nucleotides align to TRBD2. The CDR3 totals 18 residues. CDR1 and CDR2 (germline): MNHEY, SMNVEV (reference sequence). V gave up 6 bases and J gave up 4 bases; unmatched junction bases: 17. CDR3 protein: CASSKGVAGGGGVYEQYF. Written as DNA, the CDR3 is TGTGCCAGCAGCAAGGGGGTAGCGGGAGGGGGAGGGGTTTACGAGCAGTACTTC.

The chain has TRBV2 and TRBJ1-2; D gene uncertain. The CDR3 covers 14 residues. Germline V gives CDR1 SNHLY, CDR2 FYNNEI. V lost 9 bases to trimming and J lost 4 bases, with 18 bases between them. In DNA form, the CDR3 reads TGTGCCAGTAGTAACACGGTCCTCTTCTATGGCTACACCTTC. As protein: CASSNTVLFYGYTF.

This clonotype came up once. The chain uses TRBV20-1 and TRBJ2-2; tentatively, D is TRBD2 (6 bases). This CDR3 is built from 13 residues. Trimming shortened V by 0 bases and J by 5 bases, and 7 bases separated the two germline ends. Looked up from germline, CDR1 is DFQATT and CDR2 is SNEGSKA (reference sequence). The CDR3 is CSARESGTGELFF. The CDR3 coding sequence is TGCAGTGCTAGAGAGAGCGGGACCGGGGAGCTGTTTTTT.

In regard to this clonotype: It may be a read error: a sequence one base away is much more abundant. The genes are TRBV5-8 and TRBJ1-5, with D perhaps matching TRBD1 (6 bases). This CDR3 is built from 14 residues. Per germline, CDR1 SGHTS and CDR2 YDEGEE. Trimming took off 2 bases at V and 2 bases at J, with 8 bases between the two ends. CDR3 region: CASSLAGGNQPQHF. CDR3 nucleotide sequence: TGTGCCAGCAGCTTAGCAGGGGGCAATCAGCCCCAGCATTTT.